Listed below are T cell receptor beta chains from one sample, sequenced in a study of identical twins. TCRdb fed the 5' RACE reads into MiXCR, producing one record per CDR3 protein. Of roughly 280,000 distinct CDR3 sequences detected, roughly 10% appear once; the ten largest clones hold roughly 6.8%. Separately, the same data were catalogued under a study of yellow fever vaccine responses in identical twins.

Sequencing was done on a sample of CD8+ T cells sorted from blood. These receptors were collected from a woman younger than 30 in good health. CDR3s include the opening cysteine and the closing phenylalanine or tryptophan. D genes are given only for firm matches. Clone size is not always given. Where it is, it says once, few, many or a class for expanded clones.

J gene	clone size	V gene	D gene	CDR3 length	CDR3 protein	CDR3 DNA
TRBJ1-6	NA	TRBV21-1	NA	11	CASIGSSPLHF	TGTGCCAGCATCGGAAGTTCACCCCTCCACTTT
TRBJ1-4	many	TRBV4-3	NA	15	CASSQEGTGREKLFF	TGCGCCAGCAGCCAAGAGGGAACAGGGAGAGAAAAACTGTTTTTT
TRBJ2-3	many	TRBV4-1	NA	14	CASSPGGSADTQYF	TGCGCCAGCAGCCCGGGGGGCTCGGCAGATACGCAGTATTTT
TRBJ1-1	NA	TRBV6-5	NA	13	CASSYSMNTEAFF	TGTGCCAGCAGTTACTCTATGAACACTGAAGCTTTCTTT
TRBJ2-3	NA	TRBV5-1	NA	14	CASSSRAPTDTQYF	TGCGCCAGCAGCTCAAGGGCACCTACAGATACGCAGTATTTT
TRBJ2-2	NA	TRBV20-1	TRBD2	19	CSARDMEVAGEQNTGELFF	TGCAGTGCTAGAGATATGGAGGTAGCGGGGGAACAGAACACCGGGGAGCTGTTTTTT
TRBJ2-5	many	TRBV12-3/TRBV12-4	NA	14	CASSPPWAQETQYF	TGTGCCAGCAGTCCCCCGTGGGCGCAGGAGACCCAGTACTTC
TRBJ1-1	few	TRBV29-1	NA	15	CSVEDWDGLGTEAFF	TGCAGCGTTGAAGATTGGGACGGACTGGGGACTGAAGCTTTCTTT
TRBJ2-7	many	TRBV20-1	TRBD2	14	CSARDLAGAYEQYF	TGCAGTGCTAGAGATTTAGCGGGAGCCTACGAGCAGTACTTC
TRBJ2-7	few	TRBV2	TRBD1	16	CASSAHAGTGGEEQYF	TGTGCCAGCAGTGCACACGCCGGGACAGGGGGCGAGGAGCAGTACTTC
TRBJ2-3	NA	TRBV10-3	NA	13	CAISASGPDTQYF	TGTGCCATCAGTGCGTCGGGACCAGATACGCAGTATTTT
TRBJ2-7	NA	TRBV29-1	NA	12	CSVESEHYEQYF	TGCAGCGTTGAATCCGAACACTACGAGCAGTACTTC
TRBJ2-3	NA	TRBV6-2/TRBV6-3	TRBD1	16	CASSSAGTGSADTQYF	TGTGCCAGCAGTTCAGCAGGGACAGGGAGTGCAGATACGCAGTATTTT
TRBJ2-7	many	TRBV4-3	TRBD1	16	CASSQDFQGASYEQYF	TGCGCCAGCAGCCAAGATTTCCAGGGGGCCTCCTACGAGCAGTACTTC
TRBJ1-1	many	TRBV20-1	NA	13	CSATKDSDTEAFF	TGCAGTGCTACGAAAGACAGTGACACTGAAGCTTTCTTT
TRBJ2-7	few	TRBV4-1	NA	15	CASSRDLIPQYEQYF	TGCGCCAGCAGCCGAGATTTAATACCCCAATACGAGCAGTACTTC
TRBJ2-3	few	TRBV5-1	NA	20	CASSLRVLAVESTSTDTQYF	TGCGCCAGCAGCTTACGAGTACTAGCAGTGGAGTCTACTAGCACAGATACGCAGTATTTT
TRBJ2-6	NA	TRBV4-3	TRBD1	16	CASSQDPGGGANVLTF	TGCGCCAGCAGCCAAGATCCAGGGGGTGGGGCCAACGTCCTGACTTTC
TRBJ2-7	few	TRBV5-1	NA	16	CASSWPRDTSSYEQYF	TGCGCCAGCAGCTGGCCCCGGGACACTTCCTCCTACGAGCAGTACTTC
TRBJ2-7	many	TRBV18	NA	14	CASSPRRGFYEQYF	TGTGCCAGCTCACCACGTAGGGGTTTCTACGAGCAGTACTTC
TRBJ2-2	many	TRBV7-9	NA	15	CASSLLSPKAGELFF	TGTGCCAGCAGCTTATTGTCTCCGAAGGCCGGGGAGCTGTTTTTT
TRBJ2-7	many	TRBV7-8	NA	17	CASAANSQPTPIYEQYF	TGTGCCAGCGCAGCTAACTCGCAGCCCACCCCGATCTACGAGCAGTACTTC
TRBJ2-7	NA	TRBV5-1	NA	16	CASSSIRDGLTYEQYF	TGCGCCAGCAGCAGCATCCGGGACGGATTAACCTACGAGCAGTACTTC
TRBJ2-3	NA	TRBV5-1	NA	19	CASSQTVGGARERTDTQYF	TGCGCCAGCAGCCAGACAGTAGGGGGGGCCAGGGAGAGGACAGATACGCAGTATTTT
TRBJ1-2	many	TRBV14	NA	13	CASSQVGYPGYTF	TGTGCCAGCAGCCAAGTAGGGTACCCGGGCTACACCTTC
TRBJ2-1	many	TRBV29-1	NA	15	CSVWDRQSSYNEQFF	TGCAGCGTTTGGGACCGTCAAAGCTCCTACAATGAGCAGTTCTTC
TRBJ2-5	NA	TRBV5-6	NA	15	CASSLVSGEGETQYF	TGTGCCAGCAGCTTGGTATCAGGGGAGGGGGAGACCCAGTACTTC
TRBJ2-3	few	TRBV11-2	NA	17	CASSLRARELYTDTQYF	TGTGCCAGCAGCTTAAGAGCCCGGGAACTTTACACAGATACGCAGTATTTT
TRBJ2-7	NA	TRBV7-2	NA	16	CASSLVVVRHLDEQYF	TGTGCCAGCAGCTTAGTAGTAGTACGGCACCTAGACGAGCAGTACTTC
TRBJ2-2	many	TRBV29-1	TRBD2	13	CSASGGNTGELFF	TGCAGCGCTAGCGGGGGGAACACCGGGGAGCTGTTTTTT
TRBJ1-1	many	TRBV29-1	TRBD1	12	CSVFGQGIEAFF	TGCAGCGTTTTCGGACAGGGGATTGAAGCTTTCTTT
TRBJ2-5	few	TRBV24-1	TRBD1	15	CATSDLTGAKETQYF	TGTGCCACCAGTGATTTGACAGGGGCTAAGGAGACCCAGTACTTC
TRBJ2-2	many	TRBV27	NA	15	CATGYAGSNTGELFF	TGTGCCACGGGGTACGCAGGGTCGAACACCGGGGAGCTGTTTTTT
TRBJ2-2	many	TRBV28	NA	12	CASSTDSGELFF	TGTGCCAGCAGTACGGATTCCGGGGAGCTGTTTTTT
TRBJ2-7	few	TRBV27	NA	14	CASSLSLAAYEQYF	TGTGCCAGCAGTTTATCGTTGGCAGCCTACGAGCAGTACTTC
TRBJ2-7	few	TRBV4-2	TRBD1	17	CASSPTTGATGKIEQYF	TGTGCCAGCAGCCCCACCACTGGGGCGACAGGGAAGATCGAGCAGTACTTC
TRBJ2-1	few	TRBV27	NA	16	CASTPVSGHRLDEQFF	TGTGCCAGCACCCCCGTATCGGGACACAGACTGGATGAGCAGTTCTTC
TRBJ1-4	many	TRBV5-1	TRBD1	14	CASSFGQESEKLFF	TGCGCCAGCAGTTTCGGACAGGAGAGTGAAAAACTGTTTTTT
TRBJ1-1	many	TRBV12-3/TRBV12-4	NA	12	CASSGWTTEAFF	TGTGCCAGCAGTGGCTGGACCACTGAAGCTTTCTTT
TRBJ2-7	many	TRBV6-2/TRBV6-3	TRBD2	15	CASSYSAREGHEQYF	TGTGCCAGCAGTTACTCGGCGCGGGAGGGCCACGAGCAGTACTTC
TRBJ2-5	many	TRBV24-1	NA	13	CATSDGTVETQYF	TGTGCCACCAGTGATGGGACGGTGGAGACCCAGTACTTC
TRBJ2-1	NA	TRBV4-1	TRBD2	18	CASSQTTSGGSSYNEQFF	TGCGCCAGCAGCCAAACGACTAGCGGGGGGAGCTCCTACAATGAGCAGTTCTTC
TRBJ1-2	many	TRBV5-1	NA	14	CASRSQRYGDGYTF	TGCGCCAGCAGATCACAGCGGTATGGGGATGGCTACACCTTC
TRBJ2-3	NA	TRBV15	NA	17	CATSRSLSGLDTDTQYF	TGTGCCACCAGCAGGAGTTTATCGGGACTCGACACAGATACGCAGTATTTT
TRBJ2-3	few	TRBV20-1	NA	15	CSARERPGLTDTQYF	TGCAGTGCTAGAGAACGACCGGGGCTCACAGATACGCAGTATTTT
TRBJ2-5	few	TRBV6-5	NA	14	CASSFAQGPETQYF	TGTGCCAGCAGTTTCGCCCAGGGACCTGAGACCCAGTACTTC
TRBJ2-3	NA	TRBV4-1	NA	14	CASSRAEGTDTQYF	TGCGCCAGCAGCCGCGCCGAGGGCACAGATACGCAGTATTTT
TRBJ2-3	many	TRBV4-2	TRBD2	17	CASSQEVAGGGPDTQYF	TGTGCCAGCAGCCAAGAGGTGGCGGGGGGGGGTCCAGATACGCAGTATTTT